Listed below are T cell receptor beta chains from one sample, sequenced in a study of cytomegalovirus exposure and HLA in healthy donors. Some clones are missing from TCRdb's copy, which holds only in-frame ones; the method was immunoSEQ multiplex PCR. The sample has approximately 150,000 clones; approximately 82% are singletons. Material: PBMCs. The source of these receptors is a woman aged 40-49 years in good health and CMV-seronegative. CDR3s include the opening cysteine and the closing phenylalanine or tryptophan. Each record gives: CDR3 DNA, CDR3 protein, J gene, V gene, clone size, D gene. A D gene is named only where the DNA matches it firmly. The listing skips clone size in some rows; elsewhere it reads once, few, many or a size class.

cdr3_nt: TGTGCCAGCAGTCTGCGGGGTGGGGACAGGAAGAACACTGAAGCTTTCTTT
cdr3_aa: CASSLRGGDRKNTEAFF
j_call: TRBJ1-1
v_call: TRBV28
clone_size: -
d_call: TRBD1

cdr3_nt: TGTGCCAGCAGCTTGGGACAGGCGGCATACGAGCAGTACTTC
cdr3_aa: CASSLGQAAYEQYF
j_call: TRBJ2-7
v_call: TRBV7-7
clone_size: -
d_call: TRBD1

cdr3_nt: TGCGCCAGCAGCCATGAAGGGGGGGAAAACATTCAGTACTTC
cdr3_aa: CASSHEGGENIQYF
j_call: TRBJ2-4
v_call: TRBV4-3
clone_size: -
d_call: -

cdr3_nt: TGTGCCAGCAGCTTAGTCGGGACAAGGTACCAAGAGACCCAGTACTTC
cdr3_aa: CASSLVGTRYQETQYF
j_call: TRBJ2-5
v_call: TRBV7-2
clone_size: -
d_call: -

cdr3_nt: TGTGCCAGCTCACCAGTCGCTCAGATCTACGAGCAGTACTTC
cdr3_aa: CASSPVAQIYEQYF
j_call: TRBJ2-7
v_call: TRBV18
clone_size: -
d_call: -

cdr3_nt: TGTGCCAGCAGCTTTCAGGGTATCAATGGCTACACCTTC
cdr3_aa: CASSFQGINGYTF
j_call: TRBJ1-2
v_call: TRBV7-3
clone_size: -
d_call: -

cdr3_nt: TGTGCCAGCAGCCCACATCTAGCGGGAAGGTACAATGAGCAGTTCTTC
cdr3_aa: CASSPHLAGRYNEQFF
j_call: TRBJ2-1
v_call: TRBV9
clone_size: -
d_call: TRBD2

cdr3_nt: TGTGCCAGCAGCTTAGTGGGCTTGCTGAACACCGGGGAGCTGTTTTTT
cdr3_aa: CASSLVGLLNTGELFF
j_call: TRBJ2-2
v_call: TRBV7-2
clone_size: -
d_call: -

cdr3_nt: TGCGCCAGCAGCCAAGACGTTTCCACCAGGTCCTACGAGCAGTACTTC
cdr3_aa: CASSQDVSTRSYEQYF
j_call: TRBJ2-7
v_call: TRBV4-1
clone_size: -
d_call: -

cdr3_nt: TGTGCCAGCAGCCCCGGGACACTTCAGGAAAAACTGTTTTTT
cdr3_aa: CASSPGTLQEKLFF
j_call: TRBJ1-4
v_call: TRBV7-2
clone_size: -
d_call: -

cdr3_nt: TGTGCCAGTAGTATATCCGACAATTCGCGTCAGCCCCAGCATTTT
cdr3_aa: CASSISDNSRQPQHF
j_call: TRBJ1-5
v_call: TRBV19
clone_size: -
d_call: -

cdr3_nt: TGTGCCAGCTCCCCAACTCCGAGCTTTAATACGCAGTATTTT
cdr3_aa: CASSPTPSFNTQYF
j_call: TRBJ2-3
v_call: TRBV6-5
clone_size: -
d_call: -

cdr3_nt: TGCGCCAGCAGCTTGGTTATGAACACTGAAGCTTTCTTT
cdr3_aa: CASSLVMNTEAFF
j_call: TRBJ1-1
v_call: TRBV5-1
clone_size: -
d_call: -

cdr3_nt: TGCGCCAGCACCCCTGACACCAACGCTTATGGCTACACCTTC
cdr3_aa: CASTPDTNAYGYTF
j_call: TRBJ1-2
v_call: TRBV5-1
clone_size: -
d_call: -

cdr3_nt: TGTGCCAGCAGCCGTGACAGGGTCGAGCAGTACTTC
cdr3_aa: CASSRDRVEQYF
j_call: TRBJ2-7
v_call: TRBV5-4
clone_size: -
d_call: TRBD1

cdr3_nt: TGCGCCAGCAGGATGACAGGGTGGGATGAAGCTTTCTTT
cdr3_aa: CASRMTGWDEAFF
j_call: TRBJ1-1
v_call: TRBV10-2
clone_size: few
d_call: TRBD1

cdr3_nt: TGTGCCAGCAGCCGGGGACTAGCGGGAGGACTTAACAATGAGCAGTTCTTC
cdr3_aa: CASSRGLAGGLNNEQFF
j_call: TRBJ2-1
v_call: TRBV7-6
clone_size: -
d_call: TRBD2

cdr3_nt: TGTGCCAGCAGTTACGCGATAGGACAGTTAGACGGGCAGTACTTC
cdr3_aa: CASSYAIGQLDGQYF
j_call: TRBJ2-7
v_call: TRBV28
clone_size: few
d_call: -

cdr3_nt: TGCGCCAGCAGCTTGACGGTTCTAGACCTCTATGGCTACACCTTC
cdr3_aa: CASSLTVLDLYGYTF
j_call: TRBJ1-2
v_call: TRBV5-1
clone_size: -
d_call: -

cdr3_nt: TGTGCCAGCACCCAGGGGGAGACCCAGTACTTC
cdr3_aa: CASTQGETQYF
j_call: TRBJ2-5
v_call: TRBV2
clone_size: -
d_call: -

cdr3_nt: TGCGCCAGCAGCGGGGGATTGGTGACAGATACGCAGTATTTT
cdr3_aa: CASSGGLVTDTQYF
j_call: TRBJ2-3
v_call: TRBV10-2
clone_size: -
d_call: -

cdr3_nt: TGTGCCAGCAGACGGTCTAGCGGGTGGGAGACCCAGTACTTC
cdr3_aa: CASRRSSGWETQYF
j_call: TRBJ2-5
v_call: TRBV6-5
clone_size: -
d_call: TRBD2

cdr3_nt: TGTGCCTGGAGTGGCGCCGGCACAGGGGACCCGAACACCGGGGAGCTGTTTTTT
cdr3_aa: CAWSGAGTGDPNTGELFF
j_call: TRBJ2-2
v_call: TRBV30
clone_size: -
d_call: TRBD1

cdr3_nt: TGTGCCATCAGTGGGTCAGCGGGAGAGGAGACCCAGTACTTC
cdr3_aa: CAISGSAGEETQYF
j_call: TRBJ2-5
v_call: TRBV10-3
clone_size: -
d_call: TRBD2

cdr3_nt: TGTGCCAGCAGCTTTCAGACAGGGACCTTGAGGATATACGAGCAGTACTTC
cdr3_aa: CASSFQTGTLRIYEQYF
j_call: TRBJ2-7
v_call: TRBV11-2
clone_size: -
d_call: TRBD1

cdr3_nt: TGTGCCACCAGCAGAGATCAGGGCAATCAGCCCCAGCATTTT
cdr3_aa: CATSRDQGNQPQHF
j_call: TRBJ1-5
v_call: TRBV15
clone_size: -
d_call: -

cdr3_nt: TGTGCCAGCACCTCCAACTATGGCTACACCTTC
cdr3_aa: CASTSNYGYTF
j_call: TRBJ1-2
v_call: TRBV25-1
clone_size: -
d_call: -

cdr3_nt: TGTGCCAGCAGCCGAACAGGGGGCGTAGCTTTCTTT
cdr3_aa: CASSRTGGVAFF
j_call: TRBJ1-1
v_call: TRBV5-4
clone_size: few
d_call: TRBD1

cdr3_nt: TGCAGCGTTGGGGAGAGTTGGAATGAAAAACTGTTTTTT
cdr3_aa: CSVGESWNEKLFF
j_call: TRBJ1-4
v_call: TRBV29-1
clone_size: -
d_call: -

cdr3_nt: TGTGCCAGCAGCCAAGAGCTGGAAACAGGTTCGTGGTTT
cdr3_aa: CASSQELETGSWF
j_call: TRBJ1-1
v_call: TRBV4-2
clone_size: -
d_call: -

cdr3_nt: TGTGCCAGTAGTCCACGCCTTAGCCTAGCGACGCCGACCCAGTACTTC
cdr3_aa: CASSPRLSLATPTQYF
j_call: TRBJ2-5
v_call: TRBV19
clone_size: -
d_call: -

cdr3_nt: TGTGCCAGCAGTTTATCTACCTGGGCTAGCGGGAGTATTCATTTGAACAATGAGCAGTTCTTC
cdr3_aa: CASSLSTWASGSIHLNNEQFF
j_call: TRBJ2-1
v_call: TRBV27
clone_size: -
d_call: TRBD2

cdr3_nt: TGCGCCAGCAGCATAGAAGACAGGGGAGGTAGTGGGCAGTACTTC
cdr3_aa: CASSIEDRGGSGQYF
j_call: TRBJ2-7
v_call: TRBV5-1
clone_size: -
d_call: TRBD1

cdr3_nt: TGTGCCAGCAGCTTTACAGGGGTCGAAAAACTGTTTTTT
cdr3_aa: CASSFTGVEKLFF
j_call: TRBJ1-4
v_call: TRBV7-9
clone_size: once
d_call: TRBD1

cdr3_nt: TGTGCCAGCAGCTTATCCGGCACTGAAGCTTTCTTT
cdr3_aa: CASSLSGTEAFF
j_call: TRBJ1-1
v_call: TRBV7-9
clone_size: -
d_call: -

cdr3_nt: TGTGCCAGCAGTTATACGGCGGGAAGCAATCAGCCCCAGCATTTT
cdr3_aa: CASSYTAGSNQPQHF
j_call: TRBJ1-5
v_call: TRBV27
clone_size: -
d_call: -

cdr3_nt: TGTGCCAGCTTAAGGTCTAGCGGAAACTACAATGAGCAGTTCTTC
cdr3_aa: CASLRSSGNYNEQFF
j_call: TRBJ2-1
v_call: TRBV5-5
clone_size: -
d_call: TRBD2

cdr3_nt: TGTGCCAGCAGCCAACCGGGAAATCAGCCCCAGCATTTT
cdr3_aa: CASSQPGNQPQHF
j_call: TRBJ1-5
v_call: TRBV4-2
clone_size: -
d_call: -